Detailed here is one TCR beta chain. Profiled with immunoSEQ multiplex PCR; TCRdb holds only in-frame clones, not every one. The data hold under 200,000 clones, with 80% to 85% observed a single time. This CDR3 is 17 amino acids long. The V and J ends lost 2 bases and 2 bases, in that order; junction bases with no gene match: 8. Germline-derived CDR1 and CDR2 are SGHRS and YFSETQ. This record belongs to a study of blood T cell repertoires in COVID-19. Input material: PBMCs or T cells enriched from blood (not recorded which). The rearrangement links TRBV5-1 to TRBJ2-3; 10 nucleotides agree with TRBD2. The TCR was taken from a woman in her fifties or sixties who had recovered from COVID-19. The CDR3 is CASSFGSSGGATDTQYF. CDR3 nucleotide sequence: TGCGCCAGCAGCTTTGGTTCTAGCGGGGGAGCCACAGATACGCAGTATTTT.